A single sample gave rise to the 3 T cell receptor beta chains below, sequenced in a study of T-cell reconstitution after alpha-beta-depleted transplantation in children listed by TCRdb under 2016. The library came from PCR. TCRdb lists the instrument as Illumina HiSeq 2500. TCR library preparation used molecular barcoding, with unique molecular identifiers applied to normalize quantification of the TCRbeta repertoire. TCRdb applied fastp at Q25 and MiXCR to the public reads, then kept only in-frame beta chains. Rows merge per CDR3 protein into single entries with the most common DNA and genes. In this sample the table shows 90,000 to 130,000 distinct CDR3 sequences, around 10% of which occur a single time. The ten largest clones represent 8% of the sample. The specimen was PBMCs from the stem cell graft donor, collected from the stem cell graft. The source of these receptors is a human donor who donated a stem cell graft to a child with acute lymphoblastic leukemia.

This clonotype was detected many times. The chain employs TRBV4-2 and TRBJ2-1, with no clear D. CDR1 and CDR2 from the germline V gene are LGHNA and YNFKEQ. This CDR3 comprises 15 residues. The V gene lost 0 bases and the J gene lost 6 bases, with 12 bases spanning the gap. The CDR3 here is CASSQEFGQPNEQFF. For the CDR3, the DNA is TGTGCCAGCAGCCAAGAATTTGGGCAGCCCAATGAGCAGTTCTTC.

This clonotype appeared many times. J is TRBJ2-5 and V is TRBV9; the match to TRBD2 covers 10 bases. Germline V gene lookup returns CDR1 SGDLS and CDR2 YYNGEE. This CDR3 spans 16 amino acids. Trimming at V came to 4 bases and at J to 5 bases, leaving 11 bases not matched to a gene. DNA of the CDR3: TGTGCCAGCAGCCCTAGCGGGGGAGCGGGGGACGAGACCCAGTACTTC. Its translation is CASSPSGGAGDETQYF.

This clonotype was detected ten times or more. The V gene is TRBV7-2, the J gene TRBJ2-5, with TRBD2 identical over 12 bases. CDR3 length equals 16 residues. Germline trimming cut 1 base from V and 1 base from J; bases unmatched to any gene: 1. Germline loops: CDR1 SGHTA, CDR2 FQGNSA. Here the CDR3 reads CASSLELAGGQETQYF. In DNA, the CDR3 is TGTGCCAGCAGCTTAGAACTAGCGGGAGGCCAAGAGACCCAGTACTTC.